This T cell receptor beta chain emerged from a study of regulatory T cells in long-lasting Graves disease. The time point here: persistent/refractory GD, antithyroid drugs over 5 years with positive TRAb. Researchers made the TCR library from RNA that was extracted from PBMCs. This clonotype was picked up a small number of times. According to the study, TCR beta libraries were built with iRepertoire HTBI primers and CDR3-region Arm-PCR. MiXCR, applied by TCRdb to the multiplex PCR reads, yields one record per CDR3 protein. The top ten clones hold roughly 40% of a sample with 650,000 to 850,000 distinct CDR3 sequences, 25% to 35% of them seen once. The source is a female donor with Graves disease. The sequencing here drew on peripheral blood mononuclear cells (PBMCs), taken when the disease was refractory, from a patient treated with antithyroid drugs.

The CDR3, as DNA: TGCAGCGTTTCCGACAGGGGGAACTATGGCTACACCTTC. Translated: CSVSDRGNYGYTF. The J gene is TRBJ1-2, the V gene TRBV29-1, with 9 bases identical to TRBD1. This CDR3 comprises 13 residues. CDR1 is SQVTM, CDR2 ANQGSEA, per germline. After removal of 5 bases from V and 2 bases from J, the junction contained 3 bases not matched to a gene.